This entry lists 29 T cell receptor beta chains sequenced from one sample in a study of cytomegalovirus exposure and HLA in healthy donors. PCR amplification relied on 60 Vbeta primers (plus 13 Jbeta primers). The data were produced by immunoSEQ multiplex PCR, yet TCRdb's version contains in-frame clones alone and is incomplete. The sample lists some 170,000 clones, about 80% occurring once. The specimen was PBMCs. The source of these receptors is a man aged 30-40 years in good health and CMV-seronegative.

CDR3 residues: CASSLEMEGANTEAFF. DNA for the CDR3: TGTGCCAGCAGCTTGGAGATGGAGGGGGCGAACACTGAAGCTTTCTTT. The rearrangement links TRBV5-6 to TRBJ1-1, with 7 bases lining up with TRBD1. Germline V CDR1 and CDR2: SGHDT, YYEEEE. The junction had 6 bases not matched to a gene; V was cut back by 0 bases and J by 1 base. The CDR3 runs to 16 residues.

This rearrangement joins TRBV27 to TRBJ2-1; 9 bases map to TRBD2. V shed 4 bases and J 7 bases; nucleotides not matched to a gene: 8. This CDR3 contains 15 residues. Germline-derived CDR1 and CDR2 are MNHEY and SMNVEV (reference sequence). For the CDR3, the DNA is TGTGCCAGCAGTTCCCAGCGGGGGGCCTCGAATGAGCAGTTCTTC. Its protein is CASSSQRGASNEQFF.

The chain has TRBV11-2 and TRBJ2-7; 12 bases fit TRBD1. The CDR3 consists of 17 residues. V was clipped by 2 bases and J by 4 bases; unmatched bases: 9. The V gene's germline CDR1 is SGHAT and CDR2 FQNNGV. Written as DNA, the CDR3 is TGTGCCAGCAGCTTACCGGGACAGGGGGCGCCTACTTACGAGCAGTACTTC. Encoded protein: CASSLPGQGAPTYEQYF.

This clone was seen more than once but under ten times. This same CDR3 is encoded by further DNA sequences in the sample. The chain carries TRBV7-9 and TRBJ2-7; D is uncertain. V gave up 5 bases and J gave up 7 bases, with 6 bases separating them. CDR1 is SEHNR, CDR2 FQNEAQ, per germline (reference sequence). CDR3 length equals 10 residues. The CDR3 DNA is TGTGCCAGCAGCCCGAGGGAGCAGTACTTC. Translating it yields CASSPREQYF.

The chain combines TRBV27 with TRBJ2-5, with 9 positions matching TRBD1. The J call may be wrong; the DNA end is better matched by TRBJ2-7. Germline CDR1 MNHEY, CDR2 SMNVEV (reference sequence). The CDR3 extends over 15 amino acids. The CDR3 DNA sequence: TGTGCCAGCAGCCCGGACCCGGGACAGGGTTACGAGCAGTACTTC. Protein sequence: CASSPDPGQGYEQYF.

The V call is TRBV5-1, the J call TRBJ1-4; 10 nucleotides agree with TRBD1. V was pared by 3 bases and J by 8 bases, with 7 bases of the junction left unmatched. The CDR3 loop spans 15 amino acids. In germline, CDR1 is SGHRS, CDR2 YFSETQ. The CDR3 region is CASSSDRGQGEKLFF. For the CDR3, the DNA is TGCGCCAGCAGCTCTGACAGGGGGCAAGGGGAAAAACTGTTTTTT.

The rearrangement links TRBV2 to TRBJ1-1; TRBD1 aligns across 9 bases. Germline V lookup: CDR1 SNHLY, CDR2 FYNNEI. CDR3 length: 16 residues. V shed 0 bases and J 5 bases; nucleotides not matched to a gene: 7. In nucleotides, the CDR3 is TGTGCCAGCAGTGAAGCCTACAGGGGGCAGGGGACTGAAGCTTTCTTT. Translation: CASSEAYRGQGTEAFF.

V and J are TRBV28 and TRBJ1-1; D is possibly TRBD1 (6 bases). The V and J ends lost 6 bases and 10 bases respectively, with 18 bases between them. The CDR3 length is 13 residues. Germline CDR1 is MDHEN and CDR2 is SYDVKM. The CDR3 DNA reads TGTGCCAGCAGCCTTACAGGGATGGAGAGAGCTTTCTTT. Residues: CASSLTGMERAFF.

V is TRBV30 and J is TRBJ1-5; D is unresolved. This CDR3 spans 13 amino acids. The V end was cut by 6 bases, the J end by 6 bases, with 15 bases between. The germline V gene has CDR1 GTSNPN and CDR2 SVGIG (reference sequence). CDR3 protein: CACRPAAGQPQHF. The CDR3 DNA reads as TGTGCCTGCCGACCCGCGGCGGGTCAGCCCCAGCATTTT. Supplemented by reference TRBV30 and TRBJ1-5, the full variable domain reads SQTIHQWPATLVQPVGSPLSLECTVEGTSNPNLYWYRQAAGRGLQLLFYSVGIGQISSEVPQNLSASRPQDRQFILSSKKLLLSDSGFYLCACRPAAGQPQHFGDGTRLSIL.

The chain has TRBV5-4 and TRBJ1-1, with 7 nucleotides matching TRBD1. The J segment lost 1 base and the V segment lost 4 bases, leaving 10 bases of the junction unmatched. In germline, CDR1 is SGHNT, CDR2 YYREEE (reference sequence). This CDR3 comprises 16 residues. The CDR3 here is CASSTGQTGPNTEAFF. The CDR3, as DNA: TGTGCCAGCAGCACGGGACAGACAGGCCCGAACACTGAAGCTTTCTTT.

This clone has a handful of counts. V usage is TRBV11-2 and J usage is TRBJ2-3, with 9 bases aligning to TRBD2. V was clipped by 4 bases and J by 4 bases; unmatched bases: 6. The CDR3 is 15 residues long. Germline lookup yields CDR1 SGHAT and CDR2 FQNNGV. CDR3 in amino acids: CASSSIAGVADTQYF. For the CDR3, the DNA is TGTGCCAGCAGCTCTATAGCGGGAGTGGCAGATACGCAGTATTTT.

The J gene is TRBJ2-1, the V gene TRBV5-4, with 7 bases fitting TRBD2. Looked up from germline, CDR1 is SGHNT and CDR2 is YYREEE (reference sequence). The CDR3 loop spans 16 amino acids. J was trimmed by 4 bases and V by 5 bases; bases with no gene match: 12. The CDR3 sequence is CASSTTRGGGYNEQFF. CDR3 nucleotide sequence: TGTGCCAGCAGTACCACCCGCGGGGGAGGTTACAATGAGCAGTTCTTC.

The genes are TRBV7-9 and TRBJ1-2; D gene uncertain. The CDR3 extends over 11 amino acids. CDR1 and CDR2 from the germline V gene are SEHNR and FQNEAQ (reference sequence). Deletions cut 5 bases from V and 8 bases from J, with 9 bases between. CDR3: CASSPFPGYTF. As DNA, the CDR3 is TGTGCCAGCAGCCCTTTCCCCGGCTACACCTTC.

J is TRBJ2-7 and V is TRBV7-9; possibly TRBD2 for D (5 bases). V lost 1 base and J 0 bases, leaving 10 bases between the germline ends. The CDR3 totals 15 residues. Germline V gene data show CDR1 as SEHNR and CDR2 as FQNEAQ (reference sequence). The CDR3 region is CASSLVGRGSYEQYF. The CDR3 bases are TGTGCCAGCAGCTTAGTAGGGAGAGGCTCCTACGAGCAGTACTTC.

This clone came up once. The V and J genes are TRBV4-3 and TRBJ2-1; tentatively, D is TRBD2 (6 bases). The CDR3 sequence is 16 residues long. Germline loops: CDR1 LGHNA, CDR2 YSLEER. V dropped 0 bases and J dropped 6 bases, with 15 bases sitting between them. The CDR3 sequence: CASSQDVPGLGNEQFF. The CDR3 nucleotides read TGCGCCAGCAGCCAAGATGTCCCGGGACTGGGCAATGAGCAGTTCTTC.

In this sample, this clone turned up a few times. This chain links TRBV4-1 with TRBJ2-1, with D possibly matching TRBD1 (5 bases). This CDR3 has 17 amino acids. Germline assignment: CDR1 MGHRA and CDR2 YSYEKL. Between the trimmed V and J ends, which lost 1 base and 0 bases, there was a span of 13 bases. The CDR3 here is CASSQVDLGLSYNEQFF. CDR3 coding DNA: TGCGCCAGCAGCCAAGTCGATCTGGGGCTCTCCTACAATGAGCAGTTCTTC.

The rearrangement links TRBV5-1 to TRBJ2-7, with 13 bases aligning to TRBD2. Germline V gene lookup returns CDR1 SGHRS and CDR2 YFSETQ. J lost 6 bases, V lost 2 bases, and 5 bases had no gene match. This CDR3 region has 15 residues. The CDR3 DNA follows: TGCGCCAGCAGCTTAGGACTAGCGGGAGTATCCGAGCAGTACTTC. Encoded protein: CASSLGLAGVSEQYF.

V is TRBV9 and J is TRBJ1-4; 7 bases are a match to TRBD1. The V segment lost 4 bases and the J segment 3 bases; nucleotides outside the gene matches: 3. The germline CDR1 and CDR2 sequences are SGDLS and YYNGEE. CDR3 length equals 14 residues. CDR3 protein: CASSRTGSNEKLFF. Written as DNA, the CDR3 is TGTGCCAGCAGCAGGACAGGCTCTAATGAAAAACTGTTTTTT.

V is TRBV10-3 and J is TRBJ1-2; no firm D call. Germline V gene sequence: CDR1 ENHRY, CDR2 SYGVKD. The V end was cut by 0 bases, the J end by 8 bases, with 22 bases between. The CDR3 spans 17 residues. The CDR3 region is CAISESVIKPQNSGYTF. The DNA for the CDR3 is TGTGCCATCAGTGAGTCGGTGATCAAGCCCCAAAATAGCGGCTACACCTTC.

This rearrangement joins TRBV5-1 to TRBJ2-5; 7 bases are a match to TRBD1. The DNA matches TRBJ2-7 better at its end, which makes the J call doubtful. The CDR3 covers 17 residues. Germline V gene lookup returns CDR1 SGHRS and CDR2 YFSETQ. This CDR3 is CASSSVGRDRAYYEQYF. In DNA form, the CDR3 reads TGCGCCAGCAGCTCCGTTGGCCGGGACAGAGCCTACTACGAGCAGTACTTC.

The CDR3 region is CASSSMGLSGGPNSYEQYF. For the CDR3, the DNA is TGTGCCAGCAGCTCCATGGGACTCAGCGGGGGGCCAAACTCCTACGAGCAGTACTTC. V and J are TRBV7-8 and TRBJ2-7; TRBD2 agrees at 9 bases. V was clipped by 4 bases and J by 0 bases; unmatched bases: 16. The CDR3 length is 19 residues. The germline V gene has CDR1 SGHVS and CDR2 FQNEAQ.

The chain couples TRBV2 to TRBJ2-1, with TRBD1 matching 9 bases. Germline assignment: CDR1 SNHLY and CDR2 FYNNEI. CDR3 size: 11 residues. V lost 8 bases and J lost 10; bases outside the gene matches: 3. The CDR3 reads CASYRGREQFF. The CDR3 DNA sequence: TGTGCCAGCTACAGGGGGCGAGAGCAGTTCTTC. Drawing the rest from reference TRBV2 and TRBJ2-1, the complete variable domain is EPEVTQTPSHQVTQMGQEVILRCVPISNHLYFYWYRQILGQKVEFLVSFYNNEISEKSEIFDDQFSVERPDGSNFTLKIRSTKLEDSAMYFCASYRGREQFFGPGTRLTVL.

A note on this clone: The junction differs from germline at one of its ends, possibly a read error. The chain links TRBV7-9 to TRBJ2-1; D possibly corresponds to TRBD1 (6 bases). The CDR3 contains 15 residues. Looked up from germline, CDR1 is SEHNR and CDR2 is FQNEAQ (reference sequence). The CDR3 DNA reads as TGTGCCAGCAACTTAGTCGGGGACATATACAATGAGCAGTTCTTC. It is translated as CASNLVGDIYNEQFF.

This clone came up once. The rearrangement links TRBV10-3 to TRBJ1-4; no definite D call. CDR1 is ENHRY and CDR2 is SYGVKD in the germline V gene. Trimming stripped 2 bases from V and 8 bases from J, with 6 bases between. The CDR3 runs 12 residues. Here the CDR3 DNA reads TGTGCCATCAGTGAGCCCGAGGAAAAACTGTTTTTT. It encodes CAISEPEEKLFF.

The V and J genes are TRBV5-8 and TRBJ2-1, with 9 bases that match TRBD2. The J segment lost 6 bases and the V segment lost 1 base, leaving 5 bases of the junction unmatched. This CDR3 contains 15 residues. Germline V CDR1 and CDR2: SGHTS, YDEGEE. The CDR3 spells CASSLRRGGRNEQFF. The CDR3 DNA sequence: TGTGCCAGCAGCTTGCGGCGGGGGGGCCGCAATGAGCAGTTCTTC.

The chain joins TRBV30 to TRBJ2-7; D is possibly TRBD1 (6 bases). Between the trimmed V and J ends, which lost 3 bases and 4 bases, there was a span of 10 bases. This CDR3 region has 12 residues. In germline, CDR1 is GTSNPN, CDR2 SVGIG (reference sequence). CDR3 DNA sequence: TGTGCCTGGAGCCCCACAGGGTACGAGCAGTACTTC. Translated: CAWSPTGYEQYF.

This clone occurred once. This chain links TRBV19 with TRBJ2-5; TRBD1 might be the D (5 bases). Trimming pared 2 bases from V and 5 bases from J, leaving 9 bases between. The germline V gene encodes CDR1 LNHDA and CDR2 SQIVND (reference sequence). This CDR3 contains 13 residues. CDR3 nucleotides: TGTGCCAGTAGTATAAGGGGTCGGGAGACCCAGTACTTC. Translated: CASSIRGRETQYF.

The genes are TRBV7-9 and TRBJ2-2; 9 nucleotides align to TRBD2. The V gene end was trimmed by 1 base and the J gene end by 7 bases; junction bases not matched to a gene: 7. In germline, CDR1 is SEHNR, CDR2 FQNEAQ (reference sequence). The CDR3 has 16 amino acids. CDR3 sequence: CASSLERGAIIGELFF. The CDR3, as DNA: TGTGCCAGCAGCTTAGAGCGGGGGGCGATCATCGGGGAGCTGTTTTTT.

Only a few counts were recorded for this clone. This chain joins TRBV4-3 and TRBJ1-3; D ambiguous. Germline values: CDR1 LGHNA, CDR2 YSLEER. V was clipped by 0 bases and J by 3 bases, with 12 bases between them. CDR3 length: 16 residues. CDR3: CASSQEAGTGGNTIYF. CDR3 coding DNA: TGCGCCAGCAGCCAAGAGGCTGGTACGGGTGGAAACACCATATATTTT.